The clone carrying this T cell receptor beta chain was counted at least ten times. The target antigen is unknown. These data belong to a study of T cells in Graves' hyperthyroidism and ophthalmopathy. Study-level findings and limits: Ophthalmopathy got predicted by the model a median around 6.6 months before its onset. Blood also held most thyroid clonotypes expanded beyond 0.001.

V gave up 3 bases and J gave up 3 bases; unmatched junction bases: 10. The CDR3 length is 16 residues. Germline CDR1 SGHRS, CDR2 YFSETQ. Amplification targeted TCR beta CDR3 regions from RNA transcripts. Researchers ran a first-round RT-PCR on the TCR CDR3 using the HTBI primer set. One entry per CDR3 protein, called by TCRdb with MiXCR from the multiplex PCR reads. Altogether around 520,000 distinct CDR3 sequences are present, roughly 25% being singletons, with the ten largest covering 11%. Patients were excluded because of uncontrolled infection, other autoimmune disease, pregnancy or lactation. PBMCs were collected from an approximately 9.3 ml volume of fresh peripheral blood.

This chain uses TRBV5-1 with TRBJ2-7; 9 bases are shared with TRBD1. The sample consisted of blood. This TCR was sampled from a woman in her twenties or thirties with Graves' ophthalmopathy. The CDR3, as DNA: TGCGCCAGCAGCTCAGCGGGACAGGGAGGCCTCTACGAGCAGTACTTC. It is translated as CASSSAGQGGLYEQYF.